This T cell receptor (beta chain) was sequenced for a study of technical replicates of blood from several donors. Sequencing used immunoSEQ multiplex PCR; TCRdb keeps in-frame clones, though not all of them. Among approximately 13,000 clones listed, under 85% were seen once. This CDR3 region has 15 residues. CDR1 and CDR2 (germline): MNHEY, SVGAGI. Losses at the gene ends were 3 bases for V and 8 bases for J; bases not matched to a gene: 8. The sample was PBMCs. The chain uses TRBV6-5 and TRBJ1-4; 8 bases agree with TRBD1. This TCR was sampled from a human donor in good health. This chain's CDR3 is CASSYRTGIGEKLFF. The CDR3 DNA is TGTGCCAGCAGTTATCGGACAGGGATTGGAGAAAAACTGTTTTTT.